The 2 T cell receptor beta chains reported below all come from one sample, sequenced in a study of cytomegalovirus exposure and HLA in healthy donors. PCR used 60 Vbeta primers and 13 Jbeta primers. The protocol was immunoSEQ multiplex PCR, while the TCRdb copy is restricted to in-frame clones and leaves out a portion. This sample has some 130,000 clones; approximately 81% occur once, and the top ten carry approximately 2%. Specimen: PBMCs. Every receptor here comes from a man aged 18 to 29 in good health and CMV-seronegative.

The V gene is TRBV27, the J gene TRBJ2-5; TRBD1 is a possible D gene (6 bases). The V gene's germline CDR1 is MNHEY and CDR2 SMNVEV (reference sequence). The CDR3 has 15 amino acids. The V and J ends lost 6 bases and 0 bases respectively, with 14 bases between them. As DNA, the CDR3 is TGTGCCAGCAGCCTACAAACAGGGTACCAAGAGACCCAGTACTTC. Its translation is CASSLQTGYQETQYF.

The CDR3 sequence: CASSVAPSGISTDTQYF. In nucleotides, the CDR3 is TGTGCCAGCAGCGTAGCCCCTAGCGGGATAAGCACAGATACGCAGTATTTT. The chain is built from TRBV9 and TRBJ2-3; 9 nucleotides agree with TRBD2. After removal of 0 bases from V and 0 bases from J, the junction contained 5 bases not matched to a gene. This CDR3 is 17 amino acids long. Looked up from germline, CDR1 is SGDLS and CDR2 is YYNGEE.